This T cell receptor beta chain was observed in a study of OX40 agonist ivuxolimab in advanced cancers. Study-level results: Nonresponders included some who also had low normalized T-cell clonal expansion.

As regards this clone: Its antigen is not known.

Blood samples were obtained at baseline, cycle 4 day 1, and cycle 7 day 1. This table comes from immunoSEQ multiplex PCR, and its TCRdb copy is limited to in-frame clones, with some not included. The sample records fewer than 75,000 clones, 87% being singletons. Germline CDR1 and CDR2: LNHDA and SQIVND (reference sequence). V was cut by 6 bases and J by 7 bases, with 12 bases left in between. The CDR3 has 13 residues. The sequencing used CD4+ or CD8+ T cells sorted from blood, collected in a trial of the OX40 agonist ivuxolimab. The receptor's source is an adult with an advanced solid tumor such as melanoma, head and neck, liver or kidney cancer. The chain employs TRBV19 and TRBJ1-4; TRBD1 is a possible D gene (5 bases). The CDR3 region has the DNA TGTGCCAGTAGGGGGGGGTATGGTGAAAAACTGTTTTTT. The encoded protein is CASRGGYGEKLFF.